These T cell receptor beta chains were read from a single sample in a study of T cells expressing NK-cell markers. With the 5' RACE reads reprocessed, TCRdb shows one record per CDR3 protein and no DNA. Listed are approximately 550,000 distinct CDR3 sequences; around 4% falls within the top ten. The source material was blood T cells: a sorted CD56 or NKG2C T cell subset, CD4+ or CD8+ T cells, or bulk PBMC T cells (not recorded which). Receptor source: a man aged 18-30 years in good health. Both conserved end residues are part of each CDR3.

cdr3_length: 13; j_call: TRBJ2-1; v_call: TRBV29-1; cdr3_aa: CSGGGGGYNEQFF
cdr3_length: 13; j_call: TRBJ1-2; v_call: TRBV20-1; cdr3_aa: CSARERGNYGYTF
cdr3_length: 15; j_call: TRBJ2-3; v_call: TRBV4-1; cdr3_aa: CASSQGTISTDTQYF
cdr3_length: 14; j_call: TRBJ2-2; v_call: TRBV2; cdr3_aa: CASMGRTNTGELFF
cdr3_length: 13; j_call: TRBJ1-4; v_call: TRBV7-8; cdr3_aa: CASTTRDGRKLFF
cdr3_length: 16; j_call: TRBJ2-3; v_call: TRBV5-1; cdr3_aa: CASSLRWEYLTDTQYF
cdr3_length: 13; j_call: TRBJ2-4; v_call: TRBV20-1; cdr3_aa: CSARFLQGEIQYF
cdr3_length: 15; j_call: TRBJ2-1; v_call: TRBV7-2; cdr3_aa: CASSLQPGLENEQFF
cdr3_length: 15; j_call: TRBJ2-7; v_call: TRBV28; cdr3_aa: CASSSPEGRGYEQYF
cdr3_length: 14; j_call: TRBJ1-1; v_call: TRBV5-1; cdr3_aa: CASSSTGLNTEAFF
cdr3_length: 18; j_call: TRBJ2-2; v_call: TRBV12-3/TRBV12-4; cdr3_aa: CASSPGLAGYANTGELFF
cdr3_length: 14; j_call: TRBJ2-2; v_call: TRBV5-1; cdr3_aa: CASSLAFGTGELFF
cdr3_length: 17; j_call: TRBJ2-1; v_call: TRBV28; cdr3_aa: CASSTVLLVESYNEQFF
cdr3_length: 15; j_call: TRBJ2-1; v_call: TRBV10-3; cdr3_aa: CAISESIDSYNEQFF
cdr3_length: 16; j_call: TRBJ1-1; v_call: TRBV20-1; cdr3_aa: CSARDWGGGMNTEAFF
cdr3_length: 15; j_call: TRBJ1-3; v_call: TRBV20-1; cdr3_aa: CSARASRSSGNTIYF
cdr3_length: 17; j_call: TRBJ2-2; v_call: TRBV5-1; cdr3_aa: CASSLGTGRPNTGELFF
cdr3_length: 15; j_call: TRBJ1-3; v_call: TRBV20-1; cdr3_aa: CSATNSLGQGNTIYF
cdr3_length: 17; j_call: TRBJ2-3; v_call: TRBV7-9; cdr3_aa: CASSPGRLAVITDTQYF
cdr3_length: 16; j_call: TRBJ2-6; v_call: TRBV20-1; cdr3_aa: CSAREGSASGANVLTF
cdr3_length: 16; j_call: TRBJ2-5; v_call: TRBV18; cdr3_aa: CASSQKGLAGMETQYF
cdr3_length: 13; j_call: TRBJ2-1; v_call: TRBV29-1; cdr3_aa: CSVQDWPGWEQFF
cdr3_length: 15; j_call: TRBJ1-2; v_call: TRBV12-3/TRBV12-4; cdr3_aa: CASSLVGREDYGYTF
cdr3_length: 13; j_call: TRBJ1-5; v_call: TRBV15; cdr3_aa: CATSRAYGQPQHF
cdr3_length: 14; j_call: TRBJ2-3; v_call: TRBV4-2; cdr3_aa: CASSLGGEGSTQYF
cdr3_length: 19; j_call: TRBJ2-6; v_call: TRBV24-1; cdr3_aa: CATSDPGQGPLSGANVLTF
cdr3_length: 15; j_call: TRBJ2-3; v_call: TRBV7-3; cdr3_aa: CASSLSREETDTQYF
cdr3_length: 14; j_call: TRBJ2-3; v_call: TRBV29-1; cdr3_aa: CSVEDSAHTDTQYF
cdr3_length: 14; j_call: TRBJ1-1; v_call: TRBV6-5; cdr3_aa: CASSYQGPNTEAFF
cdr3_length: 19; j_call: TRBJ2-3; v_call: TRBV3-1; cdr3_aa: CASSQAGLAGGRGTDTQYF
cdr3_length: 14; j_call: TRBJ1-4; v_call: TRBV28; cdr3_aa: CASSFQGGNEKLFF
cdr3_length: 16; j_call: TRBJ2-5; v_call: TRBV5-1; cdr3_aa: CASSSVPGQGGETQYF
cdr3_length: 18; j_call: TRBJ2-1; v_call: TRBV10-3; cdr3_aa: CAISEGGLAGGSYNEQFF
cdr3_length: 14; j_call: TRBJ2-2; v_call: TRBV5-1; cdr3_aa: CASSRLASTGELFF
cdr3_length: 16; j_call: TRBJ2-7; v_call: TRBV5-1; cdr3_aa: CASRASGRAGGYEQYF
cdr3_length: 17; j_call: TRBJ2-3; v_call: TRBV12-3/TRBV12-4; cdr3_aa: CASSLGPSGSDTDTQYF
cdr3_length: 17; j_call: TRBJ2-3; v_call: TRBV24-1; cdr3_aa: CATSAQGLADSPDTQYF
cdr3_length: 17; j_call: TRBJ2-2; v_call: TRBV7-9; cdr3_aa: CASSLLLAGAGTGELFF
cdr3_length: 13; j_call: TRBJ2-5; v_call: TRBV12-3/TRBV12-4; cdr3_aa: CAFSRGLLETQYF
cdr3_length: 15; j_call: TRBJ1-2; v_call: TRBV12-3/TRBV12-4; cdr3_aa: CASTPVGGANYGYTF
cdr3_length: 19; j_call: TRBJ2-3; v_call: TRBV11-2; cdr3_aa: CASSRRGTSGSFHTDTQYF
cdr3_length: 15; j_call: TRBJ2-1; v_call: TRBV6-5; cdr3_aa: CASSSPGQAKNEQFF
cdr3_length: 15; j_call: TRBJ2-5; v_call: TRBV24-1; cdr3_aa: CATSDPGGPQETQYF
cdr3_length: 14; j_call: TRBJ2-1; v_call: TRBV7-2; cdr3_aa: CASSTGTRPNEQFF
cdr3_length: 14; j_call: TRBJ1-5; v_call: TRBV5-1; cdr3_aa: CASSPGTLNQPQHF
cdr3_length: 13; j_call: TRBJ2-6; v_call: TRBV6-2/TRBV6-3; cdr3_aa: CASQTGRANVLTF
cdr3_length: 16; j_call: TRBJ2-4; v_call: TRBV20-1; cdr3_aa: CSATERHSSPKNIQYF
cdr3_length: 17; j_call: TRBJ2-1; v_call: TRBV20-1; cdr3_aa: CSARGVGLRSSYNEQFF
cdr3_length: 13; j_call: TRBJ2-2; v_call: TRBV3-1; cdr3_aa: CASRQRTGGKLFF
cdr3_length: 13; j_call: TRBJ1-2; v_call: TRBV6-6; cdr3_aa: CASSYGQGVGYTF
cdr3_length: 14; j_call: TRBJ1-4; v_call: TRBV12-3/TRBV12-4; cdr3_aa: CASSLGGAREKLFF
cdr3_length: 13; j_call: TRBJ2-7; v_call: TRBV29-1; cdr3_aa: CSVVLRGRFEQYF
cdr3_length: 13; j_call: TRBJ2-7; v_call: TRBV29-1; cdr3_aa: CSVEGAGHGEQYF
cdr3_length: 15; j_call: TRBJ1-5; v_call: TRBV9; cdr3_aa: CASSERGQGHQPQHF
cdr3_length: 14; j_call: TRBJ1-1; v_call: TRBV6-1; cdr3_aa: CASSEVVAGTEAFF
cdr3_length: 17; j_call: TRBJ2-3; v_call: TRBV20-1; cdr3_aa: CSAQRVREGINTDTQYF
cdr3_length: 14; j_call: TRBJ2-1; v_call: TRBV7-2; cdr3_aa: CASSPRLVSDEQFF
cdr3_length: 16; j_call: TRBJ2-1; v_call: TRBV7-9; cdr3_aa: CASSLGTGRLNDEQFF